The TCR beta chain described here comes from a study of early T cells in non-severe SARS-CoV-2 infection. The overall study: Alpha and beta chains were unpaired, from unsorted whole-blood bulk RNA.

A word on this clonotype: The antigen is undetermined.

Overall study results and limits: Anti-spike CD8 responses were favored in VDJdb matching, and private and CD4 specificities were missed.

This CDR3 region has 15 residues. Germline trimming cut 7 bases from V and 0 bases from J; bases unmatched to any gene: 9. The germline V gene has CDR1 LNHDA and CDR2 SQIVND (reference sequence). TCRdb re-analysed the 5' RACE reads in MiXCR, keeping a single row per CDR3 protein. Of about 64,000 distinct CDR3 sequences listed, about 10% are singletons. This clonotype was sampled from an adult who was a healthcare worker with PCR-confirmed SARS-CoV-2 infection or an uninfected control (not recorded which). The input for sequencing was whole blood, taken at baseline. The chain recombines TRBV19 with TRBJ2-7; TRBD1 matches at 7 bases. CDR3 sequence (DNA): TGTGCCAGTAAGAGGGGGCCAGAGAGCTCCTACGAGCAGTACTTC. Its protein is CASKRGPESSYEQYF.